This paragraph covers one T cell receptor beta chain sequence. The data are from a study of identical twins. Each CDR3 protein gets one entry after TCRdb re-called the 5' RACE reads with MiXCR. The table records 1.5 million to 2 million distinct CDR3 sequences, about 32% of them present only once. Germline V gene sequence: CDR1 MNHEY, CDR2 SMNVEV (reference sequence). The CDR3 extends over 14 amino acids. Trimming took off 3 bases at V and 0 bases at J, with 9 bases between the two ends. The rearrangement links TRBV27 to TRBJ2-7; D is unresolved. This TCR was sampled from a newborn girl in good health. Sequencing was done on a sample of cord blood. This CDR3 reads CASSLAVPSYEQYF. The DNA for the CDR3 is TGTGCCAGCAGTTTGGCCGTCCCCTCCTACGAGCAGTACTTC.